This T cell receptor beta chain was captured in a study of T-cell memory formation after mild COVID-19. TCRdb re-derived calls from the 5' RACE reads in MiXCR, one entry per CDR3 protein. Of around 340,000 distinct CDR3 sequences in the sample, 12% to 15% were seen once. Regarding the study as a whole: Contracting CD4+ clones were located mainly in CM and EM, and CD8+ clones in EMRA. Later expanders leaned CD4+, whereas clones that contracted between day 15 and 85 were balanced CD4/CD8.

About this clonotype: Its antigen is still unknown.

This receptor was obtained from a man aged 18 to 29 who had mild COVID-19 (a few samples of this study predate the infection). Cell type and time point are not known. Specimen: PBMCs or a T cell subset sorted from them (not recorded which).

For the CDR3, the DNA is TGTGCCAGCAGTGAACCCTCCGACAGGTTAGGCTACGAGCAGTACTTC. Its translation: CASSEPSDRLGYEQYF. The J gene is TRBJ2-7, the V gene TRBV2; the D gene is possibly TRBD1 (6 bases). V lost 2 bases to trimming and J lost 3 bases, with 17 bases between them. Germline V gene lookup returns CDR1 SNHLY and CDR2 FYNNEI. This CDR3 spans 16 amino acids.